The present T cell receptor beta chain was sequenced within a study of a mutant IDH1 vaccine in newly diagnosed glioma. Across the whole study: The treated group averaged about 44 years old and was about 60% male, roughly 40% female. Study-level results: Less than 95% of patients showed vaccine-induced immune responses across multiple MHC alleles. Shifts in the top peripheral T cell clonotypes seemed unrelated to pseudoprogression.

The CDR3 extends over 13 amino acids. The germline V gene encodes CDR1 SGHNT and CDR2 YYREEE (reference sequence). Trimming stripped 4 bases from V and 4 bases from J, with 11 bases between. The sample's time point: baseline, week 1 (first vaccination visit). Sample treatment: pre-vaccination baseline after standard-of-care therapy. As for this clone: Its antigen is still unknown.

Profiling relied on immunoSEQ multiplex PCR, and the TCRdb table lists in-frame clones only, not all of them. This repertoire shows about 98,000 clones, approximately 90% found once; its top ten account for 0.5% to 0.6%. The specimen was PBMCs, collected from a glioma patient treated with radiotherapy, temozolomide or both. The receptor comes from a woman between 45 and 60 years old with glioma. The chain is built from TRBV5-4 and TRBJ2-5; possibly TRBD2 for D (5 bases). As DNA, the CDR3 is TGTGCCAGCAGCGGGGAGCTGGGAGAGACCCAGTACTTC. The encoded protein is CASSGELGETQYF.